These 16 T cell receptor beta chains were sequenced from one sample in a study of blood T cell repertoires in COVID-19. Measured with immunoSEQ multiplex PCR; TCRdb has only the in-frame clones, and not every one. The sample has around 240,000 clones, about 90% seen once; the top ten hold 0.85% to 0.95%. Input material: PBMCs or T cells enriched from blood (not recorded which). These TCRs come from a middle-aged man who had been exposed to COVID-19.

This chain uses TRBV5-1 with TRBJ1-6, with 9 bases fitting TRBD1. Per germline, CDR1 SGHRS and CDR2 YFSETQ. Losses at the gene ends were 0 bases for V and 9 bases for J; bases not matched to a gene: 4. The CDR3 runs 15 residues. CDR3: CASSLGDREGSPLHF. The CDR3 nucleotides are TGCGCCAGCAGCTTGGGGGACAGGGAGGGTTCACCCCTCCACTTT.

J is TRBJ1-4 and V is TRBV7-9; TRBD1 agrees at 7 bases. This CDR3 has 15 residues. The V gene's germline CDR1 is SEHNR and CDR2 FQNEAQ (reference sequence). V trimming: 5 bases; J trimming: 0 bases; junction bases outside the gene matches: 3. The CDR3 nucleotides are TGTGCCAGCAGCGAAGACAGGGCAACTAATGAAAAACTGTTTTTT. As protein: CASSEDRATNEKLFF.

The rearrangement joins TRBV5-6 to TRBJ1-6; 8 bases match TRBD1. Losses at the gene ends were 1 base for V and 7 bases for J; bases not matched to a gene: 7. Germline V gives CDR1 SGHDT, CDR2 YYEEEE. This CDR3 comprises 16 residues. CDR3 nucleotide sequence: TGTGCCAGCAGCTTGACGTTTACAGGGGGGAATTCACCCCTCCACTTT. Its protein product is CASSLTFTGGNSPLHF.

This chain links TRBV6-4 with TRBJ2-3; TRBD2 aligns across 13 bases. The trim removed 6 bases at V and 2 bases at J, leaving 2 bases unmatched. This CDR3 region has 15 residues. Per germline, CDR1 MRHNA and CDR2 SNTAGT. The chain's CDR3 is CASRGTSGNTDTQYF. The CDR3 DNA is TGTGCCAGCAGGGGGACTAGCGGGAACACAGATACGCAGTATTTT.

CDR3 in amino acids: CASSPPHRVSSGNTIYF. The CDR3, as DNA: TGTGCCAGCTCACCACCTCACAGGGTTAGCTCTGGAAACACCATATATTTT. The chain recombines TRBV18 with TRBJ1-3; D may be TRBD1 (6 bases). The CDR3 totals 17 residues. Germline CDR1 KGHSH, CDR2 LQKENI. Trimming pared 0 bases from V and 0 bases from J, leaving 12 bases between. Together with reference TRBV18 and TRBJ1-3, the CDR3 gives the full variable domain: NAGVMQNPRHLVRRRGQEARLRCSPMKGHSHVYWYRQLPEEGLKFMVYLQKENIIDESGMPKERFSAEFPKEGPSILRIQQVVRGDSAAYFCASSPPHRVSSGNTIYFGEGSWLTVV.

This chain uses TRBV7-2 with TRBJ2-1; 9 bases are shared with TRBD2. CDR3 length: 16 residues. Unmatched junction bases numbered 9, after V lost 3 bases and J lost 6 bases. The germline V gene has CDR1 SGHTA and CDR2 FQGNSA. CDR3 sequence (DNA): TGTGCCAGCAGCTTTTATCTAGCGGGGAGCGGCAATGAGCAGTTCTTC. Amino acid sequence: CASSFYLAGSGNEQFF.

In the case of this clone: Other DNA sequences of this sample code for an identical CDR3. The chain joins TRBV5-1 to TRBJ1-2, with D uncertain. Germline V gene sequence: CDR1 SGHRS, CDR2 YFSETQ. This CDR3 has 13 residues. V lost 2 bases and J lost 2, with 7 bases in between. Written as DNA, the CDR3 is TGCGCCAGCAGCTTAACACCAAACTATGGCTACACCTTC. Protein: CASSLTPNYGYTF.

The V gene is TRBV30, the J gene TRBJ1-1; perhaps TRBD1 as D (6 bases). The length of the CDR3 is 12 residues. Germline loops: CDR1 GTSNPN, CDR2 SVGIG (reference sequence). The V and J ends lost 2 bases and 12 bases respectively, with 16 bases between them. The CDR3 sequence: CAWSPGQTFPFF. DNA for the CDR3: TGTGCCTGGAGTCCCGGACAGACCTTTCCTTTCTTT. The whole variable domain, remainder taken from reference TRBV30 and TRBJ1-1, is SQTIHQWPATLVQPVGSPLSLECTVEGTSNPNLYWYRQAAGRGLQLLFYSVGIGQISSEVPQNLSASRPQDRQFILSSKKLLLSDSGFYLCAWSPGQTFPFFGQGTRLTVV.

The V gene is TRBV9, the J gene TRBJ2-7; TRBD1 aligns across 7 bases. The CDR3 length is 14 residues. CDR1 is SGDLS, CDR2 YYNGEE, per germline. With 3 bases clipped from V and 2 bases from J, the junction kept 5 bases outside the gene matches. The CDR3 loop reads CASSGSGQPYEQYF. CDR3 nucleotides: TGTGCCAGCAGCGGGTCGGGACAGCCCTACGAGCAGTACTTC.

The chain employs TRBV28 and TRBJ2-7, with D tentatively TRBD1 (6 bases). Trimming took off 5 bases at V and 0 bases at J, with 14 bases between the two ends. The V gene's germline CDR1 is MDHEN and CDR2 SYDVKM. The CDR3 sequence is 15 residues long. The CDR3, as DNA: TGTGCCAGCAGTGGCAGGGGACATGCCTCCTACGAGCAGTACTTC. Its protein product is CASSGRGHASYEQYF.

The chain uses TRBV2 and TRBJ2-5; D unresolved. Germline loops: CDR1 SNHLY, CDR2 FYNNEI. The CDR3 totals 15 residues. V lost 2 bases and J lost 2, with 12 bases in between. This CDR3 reads CASSEIVEIQETQYF. The CDR3 DNA follows: TGTGCCAGCAGTGAAATCGTTGAGATACAAGAGACCCAGTACTTC.

This chain joins TRBV10-1 and TRBJ1-4; TRBD1 matches 8 bases. Germline V CDR1 and CDR2: WNHNN, SYGVQD (reference sequence). The CDR3 has 16 amino acids. V dropped 9 bases and J dropped 1; count of bases not matched to a gene: 10. The CDR3 DNA reads as TGCGCCAGACCCTCAGCCAGGGGGCGAACTAATGAAAAACTGTTTTTT. It translates to CARPSARGRTNEKLFF.

The chain uses TRBV12-2 and TRBJ2-3; whether TRBD2, the table's D call, matches the DNA was not checked. TRBV12-2 is a pseudogene segment. The CDR3 is 17 amino acids. The CDR3 loop is CASRLRTSFFFTDTQYF. DNA of the CDR3: TGTGCAAGTCGCTTGAGGACTAGCTTCTTCTTCACAGATACGCAGTATTTT.

This sequence joins TRBV30 and TRBJ1-3; TRBD1 matches 8 bases. With V trimmed by 7 bases and J by 0 bases, 8 bases remained unmatched. This CDR3 contains 15 residues. CDR1 is GTSNPN and CDR2 is SVGIG in the germline V gene (reference sequence). As DNA, the CDR3 is TGTGCCTCCAGACAGGGGAGACTCTCTGGAAACACCATATATTTT. Amino acid sequence: CASRQGRLSGNTIYF. The whole variable domain, remainder taken from reference TRBV30 and TRBJ1-3, is SQTIHQWPATLVQPVGSPLSLECTVEGTSNPNLYWYRQAAGRGLQLLFYSVGIGQISSEVPQNLSASRPQDRQFILSSKKLLLSDSGFYLCASRQGRLSGNTIYFGEGSWLTVV.

J is TRBJ2-7 and V is TRBV5-1, with a tentative D call TRBD2 (7 bases). V was trimmed by 0 bases and J by 5 bases, leaving 9 bases between them. The CDR3 extends over 13 amino acids. Germline V CDR1 and CDR2: SGHRS, YFSETQ. Here the CDR3 reads CASSLEGGHEQYF. CDR3 nucleotide sequence: TGCGCCAGCAGCTTGGAGGGGGGGCACGAGCAGTACTTC.

The chain carries TRBV11-2 and TRBJ2-3; the match to TRBD2 covers 10 bases. V lost 5 bases to trimming and J lost 1 base; unmatched junction nucleotides: 6. The CDR3 covers 16 residues. Germline CDR1 and CDR2: SGHAT and FQNNGV. The CDR3 DNA reads as TGTGCCAGCAGCCCCCTCCTAGCGGGGGGCACAGATACGCAGTATTTT. Amino acid sequence: CASSPLLAGGTDTQYF. Using reference TRBV11-2 and TRBJ2-3 for the parts outside the CDR3, the full variable domain is EAGVAQSPRYKIIEKRQSVAFWCNPISGHATLYWYQQILGQGPKLLIQFQNNGVVDDSQLPKDRFSAERLKGVDSTLKIQPAKLEDSAVYLCASSPLLAGGTDTQYFGPGTRLTVL.